The 9 T cell receptor beta chains below come from one sample, sequenced in a study of T cell responses to AZD1222 COVID-19 vaccine. TCRdb keeps only in-frame clones here, not all; method: immunoSEQ multiplex PCR. This sample has 55,000 to 75,000 clones; roughly 90% occur once, and the top ten carry less than 9%. Source: peripheral blood, taken on day 0 of AZD1222 vaccination. These TCRs come from an adult in good health.

The V and J genes are TRBV19 and TRBJ2-2; 10 bases are shared with TRBD1. Germline CDR1 reads LNHDA; CDR2 reads SQIVND (reference sequence). The ends lost 4 bases at V and 6 bases at J; junction bases unmatched: 8. CDR3 length: 16 residues. The CDR3 DNA reads as TGTGCCAGTAGTACCCGGACAGGGGGGCGCTCCGGGGAGCTGTTTTTT. It yields the protein CASSTRTGGRSGELFF.

J is TRBJ1-5 and V is TRBV4-1; TRBD1 is a possible D gene (5 bases). CDR1 is MGHRA, CDR2 YSYEKL, per germline. V dropped 0 bases and J dropped 2 bases, with 17 bases sitting between them. The CDR3 is made up of 18 amino acids. CDR3 coding DNA: TGCGCCAGCAGCCAAGAAGGGAGAGGGGTCCTAGGCAATCAGCCCCAGCATTTT. It yields the protein CASSQEGRGVLGNQPQHF.

V usage is TRBV2 and J usage is TRBJ2-1, with D possibly being TRBD2 (5 bases). Between the trimmed V and J ends, which lost 2 bases and 7 bases, there was a span of 15 bases. Per the germline V gene, CDR1 is SNHLY and CDR2 is FYNNEI. The CDR3 is made up of 15 amino acids. The CDR3 sequence is CASSERTLIQNEQFF. The DNA of the CDR3 is TGTGCCAGCAGTGAAAGGACTCTGATCCAAAATGAGCAGTTCTTC.

V gene TRBV7-6 combines with J gene TRBJ1-1; no definite D call. V gave up 1 base and J gave up 1 base, with 28 bases separating them. Per germline, CDR1 SGHVS and CDR2 FNYEAQ. There are 21 residues in the CDR3. In DNA, the CDR3 is TGTGCCAGCAGCTTAGGGTTATTGGTAGTACGCGTCAGGATTAAGAACACTGAAGCTTTCTTT. Encoded protein: CASSLGLLVVRVRIKNTEAFF.

CDR3 sequence reads: CASSRNPDTDTQYF. The DNA for the CDR3 is TGTGCCAGCAGCCGGAATCCTGACACAGATACGCAGTATTTT. The V and J genes are TRBV4-2 and TRBJ2-3; D is undetermined. CDR1 LGHNA and CDR2 YNFKEQ come from the germline V gene. The CDR3 is made up of 14 amino acids. V gave up 4 bases and J gave up 2 bases, with 10 bases separating them.

The gene calls are TRBV13 and TRBJ1-2; the match to TRBD1 covers 9 bases. Germline CDR1 PRHDT, CDR2 FYEKMQ (reference sequence). The CDR3 loop spans 16 amino acids. J was trimmed by 4 bases and V by 4 bases; bases with no gene match: 10. The CDR3 DNA follows: TGTGCCAGCAGCTCGGGGTCACAGGGGGCCCTCTATGGCTACACCTTC. This encodes CASSSGSQGALYGYTF.

The V and J genes are TRBV6-4 and TRBJ2-1, with a tentative D call TRBD1 (6 bases). The CDR3 is 16 residues long. The V gene lost 4 bases and the J gene lost 3 bases, with 16 bases spanning the gap. Germline V gene sequence: CDR1 MRHNA, CDR2 SNTAGT. CDR3: CASSGGVQGGYNEQFF. The CDR3 DNA is TGTGCCAGCAGTGGTGGAGTACAGGGTGGCTACAATGAGCAGTTCTTC.

The chain uses TRBV2 and TRBJ1-2; D unresolved. Trimming cost V 6 bases and J 11 bases, with 13 bases left between them. CDR1 SNHLY and CDR2 FYNNEI come from the germline V gene. CDR3 length: 11 residues. The CDR3 region is CASSKGWGYTF. Here the CDR3 DNA reads TGTGCCAGCAGCAAGGGTTGGGGTTACACCTTC.

This rearrangement joins TRBV7-9 to TRBJ2-7, with TRBD2 identical over 7 bases. With V trimmed by 1 base and J by 7 bases, 7 bases remained unmatched. The germline V gene encodes CDR1 SEHNR and CDR2 FQNEAQ (reference sequence). The CDR3 has 14 residues. The CDR3: CASSLGSGMWEQYF. Written as DNA, the CDR3 is TGTGCCAGCAGCTTAGGCAGCGGGATGTGGGAGCAGTACTTC.